The T cell receptor (beta chain) under discussion was sequenced for a study of blood T cell repertoires in COVID-19 (dated by TCRdb to 2020 to 2022). Background for the entire study: Collaborator samples came from the United States, Italy and Spain and covered acute and convalescent phases of COVID-19. The material from the prospective study consisted of cDNA or gDNA derived from T cells, B-cell-depleted T cells, or PBMCs. Deeply sampled blood TCRbeta repertoires from subjects exposed to, actively infected with, or recovered from COVID-19 were included in the dataset. The repertoires were released in a freely available public database intended as a resource for research on the immune response to SARS-CoV-2. Samples came from the ongoing ImmuneRACE study (first 160 participants) plus 1,254 subjects from 6 global collaborators. Nearly every sample came with metadata listing a de-identified subject ID, COVID-19 status, age in years and sex. Where available, HLA class I and class II types were obtained from metadata supplied by the sample provider rather than from assay-based typing. Points the paper makes about the study in general: The quantity of clinical and demographic metadata differed by source and by participant and was supplied without curation.

V is pared back by 8 bases and J by 4 bases, with 8 bases lying between the germline termini. According to the germline V gene (reference sequence), CDR1 reads MNHNY and CDR2 reads SVGAGI. Including the terminal cysteine and phenylalanine, the CDR3 comprises 11 residues. Only CDR3 DNA is held: 33 bases, read in frame from base 1. In the case of this clone: It lacks a known antigen. No clone much larger than this one lies a single base away; base qualities are absent.

Collaborating institutions collected whole blood in K2EDTA tubes following their own protocols. Collaborator samples were shipped for TCRbeta analysis as frozen whole blood, isolated PBMCs, or DNA extracted from either sample type. TCRbeta CDR3 regions were amplified from genomic DNA using the immunoSEQ Assay, a bias-controlled multiplex PCR. The authors' analysis ran thus. The number of nucleated cells in each sample was estimated from the amplification of reference gene primers within the assay. Sequence reads were collapsed and filtered to measure the absolute abundance of every unique TCRbeta CDR3 rearrangement. Productive Simpson clonality was computed per sample as the square root of Simpson's diversity index over productive rearrangements. This is the immuneACCESS table as TCRdb keeps it, with only in-frame sequences that have V and J called. A part of the clones is gone; compared with another copy, unresolved V genes explain less than half, and the rest is unexplained. The DNA was the basis for D and trimming; V, J and clone size are from that table. This sample gives around 150,000 clones in total; approximately 80% of them show up just once. The top ten constitute over 4% of the sample.

The specimen was peripheral blood. The rearranged chain carries TRBV6-6 and TRBJ1-2, with the D segment identity uncertain. The clonotype comes from an elderly woman with active or convalescent COVID-19. The DNA is as follows: TGTGCCAGCCGAGGTGGCTATGGCTACACCTTC. Translated, this is CASRGGYGYTF.